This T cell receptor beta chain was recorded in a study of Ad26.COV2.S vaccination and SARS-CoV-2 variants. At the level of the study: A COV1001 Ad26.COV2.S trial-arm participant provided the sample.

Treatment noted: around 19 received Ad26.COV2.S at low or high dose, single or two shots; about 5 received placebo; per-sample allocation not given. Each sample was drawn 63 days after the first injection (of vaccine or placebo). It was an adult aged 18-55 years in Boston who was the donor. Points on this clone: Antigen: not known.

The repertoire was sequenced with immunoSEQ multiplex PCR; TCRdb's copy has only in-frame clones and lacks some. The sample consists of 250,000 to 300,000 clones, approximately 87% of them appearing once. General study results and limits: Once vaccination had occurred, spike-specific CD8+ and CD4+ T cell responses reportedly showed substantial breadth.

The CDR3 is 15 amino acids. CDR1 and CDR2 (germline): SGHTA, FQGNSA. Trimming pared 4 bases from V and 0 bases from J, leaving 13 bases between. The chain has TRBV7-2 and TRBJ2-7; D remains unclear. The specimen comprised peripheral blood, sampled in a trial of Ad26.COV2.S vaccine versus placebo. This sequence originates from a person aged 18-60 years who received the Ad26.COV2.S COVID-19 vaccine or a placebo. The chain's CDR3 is CASSSQVGSSYEQYF. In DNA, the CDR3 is TGTGCCAGCAGCTCCCAGGTGGGAAGCTCCTACGAGCAGTACTTC.